These 31 T cell receptor beta chains share one sample of origin, sequenced in a study of blood T cell repertoires in COVID-19. Only in-frame clones appear in the TCRdb table, and some are missing; sequencing was by immunoSEQ multiplex PCR. The sample holds about 120,000 clones; over 60% are singletons and the top ten take 6.5% to 9.5%. The sample comprised peripheral blood. The receptors were sampled from a human donor in a cohort sampled during active COVID-19.

The chain uses TRBV2 and TRBJ2-7; D may be TRBD1 (5 bases). CDR1 is SNHLY, CDR2 FYNNEI, per germline. The CDR3 spans 12 residues. Trimming stripped 7 bases from V and 3 bases from J, with 10 bases between. DNA of the CDR3: TGTGCCAGCACCCTTCAGGGCTACGAGCAGTACTTC. Translated, it gives CASTLQGYEQYF.

This clone was counted only a few times. The V gene is TRBV28, the J gene TRBJ2-7; 7 bases are a match to TRBD1. CDR1 is MDHEN and CDR2 is SYDVKM in the germline V gene. The CDR3 is 12 amino acids. The ends lost 5 bases at V and 6 bases at J; junction bases unmatched: 4. CDR3: CASSLDRAEQYF. The CDR3 nucleotides read TGTGCCAGCAGTCTCGACAGGGCCGAGCAGTACTTC. The full variable domain, rest sourced from reference TRBV28 and TRBJ2-7, is DVKVTQSSRYLVKRTGEKVFLECVQDMDHENMFWYRQDPGLGLRLIYFSYDVKMKEKGDIPEGYSVSREKKERFSLILESASTNQTSMYLCASSLDRAEQYFGPGTRLTVT.

The chain uses TRBV4-1 and TRBJ2-1; tentatively, D is TRBD1 (5 bases). CDR3 length: 14 residues. The V gene's germline CDR1 is MGHRA and CDR2 YSYEKL. The ends were cut back, 1 base at V and 9 bases at J, with 13 bases in the middle. The CDR3 coding sequence is TGCGCCAGCAGCCAAGTAGCAGGGCAACCTGAGCAGTTCTTC. Protein sequence: CASSQVAGQPEQFF.

V usage is TRBV19 and J usage is TRBJ1-1; a weak D match, TRBD1 (5 bases). Germline V gene lookup returns CDR1 LNHDA and CDR2 SQIVND (reference sequence). Trimming took 3 bases from V and 6 from J, leaving 8 bases between them. CDR3 size: 12 residues. Here the CDR3 DNA reads TGTGCCAGTAGTATTCTAGGGGCTGAAGCTTTCTTT. Amino acid sequence: CASSILGAEAFF.

The chain recombines TRBV11-3 with TRBJ2-7, with D possibly TRBD1 on 6 matching bases. The CDR3 sequence is 15 residues long. Deletions cut 5 bases from V and 1 base from J, with 15 bases between. From germline, CDR1 is SGHNT and CDR2 YENEEA. CDR3 coding DNA: TGTGCCAGCAGCCGGACCGGGACATTATCCTACGAGCAGTACTTC. It translates to CASSRTGTLSYEQYF.

CDR3 sequence (DNA): TGTGCCATCAGTGACGACAGGGTACGGTATGGCTACACCTTC. Its translation: CAISDDRVRYGYTF. The V call is TRBV10-3, the J call TRBJ1-2, with 7 bases identical to TRBD1. V lost 3 bases, J lost 5 bases, and 6 bases stayed unmatched. The CDR3 extends over 14 amino acids. Per the germline V gene, CDR1 is ENHRY and CDR2 is SYGVKD.

This chain links TRBV6-1 with TRBJ2-7, with TRBD1 identical over 7 bases. The CDR3 has 14 residues. Losses at the gene ends were 3 bases for V and 4 bases for J; bases not matched to a gene: 6. The germline V gene encodes CDR1 MNHNS and CDR2 SASEGT. CDR3 nucleotide sequence: TGTGCCAGCAGTGACGGGACAGAAGAATACGAGCAGTACTTC. Translation: CASSDGTEEYEQYF.

The V call is TRBV6-5, the J call TRBJ2-6; TRBD1 is a possible D gene (6 bases). V lost 5 bases and J 1 base, leaving 9 bases between the germline ends. The germline V gene has CDR1 MNHEY and CDR2 SVGAGI. The CDR3 spans 15 residues. The CDR3 reads CASSLQGSGANVLTF. The CDR3 DNA reads as TGTGCCAGCAGTCTACAGGGTTCTGGGGCCAACGTCCTGACTTTC.

The chain is built from TRBV2 and TRBJ1-2, with 9 positions matching TRBD1. CDR1 and CDR2 (germline): SNHLY, FYNNEI. The CDR3 loop spans 14 amino acids. V was pared by 6 bases and J by 7 bases, with 9 bases of the junction left unmatched. For the CDR3, the DNA is TGTGCCAGCAGGGGGTGGACAGGGGATCGTGGCTACACCTTC. The encoded protein is CASRGWTGDRGYTF.

This chain uses TRBV6-5 with TRBJ2-7; 7 bases are shared with TRBD2. Germline V CDR1 and CDR2: MNHEY, SVGAGI. V was pared by 5 bases and J by 4 bases, with 11 bases of the junction left unmatched. The CDR3 has 15 residues. The CDR3: CASSTGSGASYEQYF. CDR3 sequence (DNA): TGTGCCAGCAGTACGGGGAGCGGGGCATCGTACGAGCAGTACTTC.

V and J are TRBV18 and TRBJ1-2; 7 bases are a match to TRBD1. J lost 7 bases, V lost 2 bases, and 7 bases had no gene match. The CDR3 consists of 14 residues. Germline CDR1 KGHSH, CDR2 LQKENI. The chain's CDR3 is CASSPKETGTGYTF. The CDR3 DNA follows: TGTGCCAGCTCACCAAAGGAGACAGGGACTGGCTACACCTTC.

This chain links TRBV7-9 with TRBJ1-2; no definite D call. Germline-derived CDR1 and CDR2 are SEHNR and FQNEAQ (reference sequence). V lost 1 base and J lost 4, with 10 bases in between. This CDR3 region has 14 residues. The CDR3 DNA sequence: TGTGCCAGCAGCTTAGTAAACAGTCTCTATGGCTACACCTTC. Protein: CASSLVNSLYGYTF.

This clone showed up just a few times. The CDR3 sequence is CASSSLGIRQGASNEKLFF. The DNA for the CDR3 is TGTGCCAGCAGTTCACTAGGGATCAGACAGGGGGCGTCGAATGAAAAACTGTTTTTT. The chain recombines TRBV11-2 with TRBJ1-4; 10 bases are shared with TRBD1. CDR3 length: 19 residues. The germline CDR1 and CDR2 sequences are SGHAT and FQNNGV. Trimming at V came to 6 bases and at J to 5 bases, leaving 18 bases not matched to a gene.

This clone came up a few times. This rearrangement joins TRBV30 to TRBJ1-1, with 8 nucleotides matching TRBD1. CDR3 size: 11 residues. From germline, CDR1 is GTSNPN and CDR2 SVGIG (reference sequence). V shed 7 bases and J 11 bases; nucleotides not matched to a gene: 9. The DNA for the CDR3 is TGTGCCTTAATAGGACAGGGTGACGCTTTCTTT. It specifies CALIGQGDAFF.

The V call is TRBV15, the J call TRBJ2-7, with 8 bases identical to TRBD1. V trimming: 3 bases; J trimming: 6 bases; junction bases outside the gene matches: 10. This CDR3 is 15 amino acids long. The germline V gene encodes CDR1 LNHNV and CDR2 YYDKDF (reference sequence). This CDR3 is CATSSPAQGDGEQYF. CDR3 DNA: TGTGCCACCAGCAGCCCCGCACAGGGGGATGGCGAGCAGTACTTC.

This chain's CDR3 is CASSWGTGRGYTF. CDR3 nucleotide sequence: TGTGCCAGCAGCTGGGGGACAGGCCGTGGCTACACCTTC. V is TRBV5-6 and J is TRBJ1-2; 8 nucleotides match TRBD1. The trim removed 3 bases at V and 7 bases at J, leaving 5 bases unmatched. The CDR3 loop spans 13 amino acids. Germline V gives CDR1 SGHDT, CDR2 YYEEEE.

The genes are TRBV2 and TRBJ2-7; maybe TRBD2 (6 bases). V was trimmed by 5 bases and J by 5 bases, leaving 16 bases between them. Germline-derived CDR1 and CDR2 are SNHLY and FYNNEI. The CDR3 is made up of 14 amino acids. The CDR3 here is CASSSGTSVDEQYF. The CDR3 coding sequence is TGTGCCAGCAGTTCCGGGACTTCCGTTGACGAGCAGTACTTC. The whole variable domain, filled in from reference TRBV2 and TRBJ2-7, reads EPEVTQTPSHQVTQMGQEVILRCVPISNHLYFYWYRQILGQKVEFLVSFYNNEISEKSEIFDDQFSVERPDGSNFTLKIRSTKLEDSAMYFCASSSGTSVDEQYFGPGTRLTVT.

The chain employs TRBV4-1 and TRBJ2-7; tentative D call: TRBD2 (6 bases). The CDR3 spans 18 residues. V was shortened by 0 bases and J by 0 bases, with 18 bases between the two germline ends. The germline CDR1 and CDR2 sequences are MGHRA and YSYEKL. The CDR3 spells CASSQDRLGRDLSYEQYF. In nucleotides, the CDR3 is TGCGCCAGCAGCCAAGATCGATTAGGGCGGGACCTCTCCTACGAGCAGTACTTC.

Points on this clone: The junction does not match germline at one end; this may be a read error. V usage is TRBV5-1 and J usage is TRBJ2-6, with a tentative D call TRBD1 (7 bases). Germline CDR1 SGHRS, CDR2 YFSETQ. This CDR3 contains 18 residues. CDR3 residues: CASSLGQSGASGANVLTF. The DNA for the CDR3 is TGCGCCAGCAGTTTGGGACAGTCGGGAGCTTCTGGGGCCAACGTCCTGACTTTC.

V and J are TRBV28 and TRBJ2-7; TRBD1 is a possible D gene (6 bases). The germline V and J ends were trimmed by 4 bases and 1 base, with 8 bases remaining between them. The germline CDR1 and CDR2 sequences are MDHEN and SYDVKM. CDR3 length: 13 amino acids. CDR3 nucleotide sequence: TGTGCCAGCAGTTACAGGGATTCCTACGAGCAGTACTTC. The encoded protein is CASSYRDSYEQYF. Looking up the rest from reference TRBV28 and TRBJ2-7 gives the full variable domain: DVKVTQSSRYLVKRTGEKVFLECVQDMDHENMFWYRQDPGLGLRLIYFSYDVKMKEKGDIPEGYSVSREKKERFSLILESASTNQTSMYLCASSYRDSYEQYFGPGTRLTVT.

The chain links TRBV12-5 to TRBJ2-1; 11 bases are a match to TRBD1. The junction had 14 bases not matched to a gene; V was cut back by 2 bases and J by 8 bases. There are 18 residues in the CDR3. The germline V gene encodes CDR1 LGHNT and CDR2 FRNRAP. CDR3 residues: CASGLPRDRGTSRDEQFF. CDR3 coding DNA: TGTGCTAGTGGTTTGCCCCGGGACAGGGGGACTAGCCGGGATGAGCAGTTCTTC.

The gene calls are TRBV7-2 and TRBJ2-6; possibly TRBD2 for D (7 bases). The CDR3 has 17 residues. Germline values: CDR1 SGHTA, CDR2 FQGNSA. The ends were cut back, 5 bases at V and 3 bases at J, with 17 bases in the middle. Here the CDR3 reads CASSPEGGVIGANVLTF. CDR3 nucleotides: TGTGCCAGCAGCCCAGAGGGGGGGGTGATTGGGGCCAACGTCCTGACTTTC.

This clone is a singleton in its sample. V is TRBV27 and J is TRBJ2-5; 11 bases map to TRBD2. The length of the CDR3 is 14 residues. Per the germline V gene, CDR1 is MNHEY and CDR2 is SMNVEV (reference sequence). V lost 5 bases to trimming and J lost 5 bases; unmatched junction nucleotides: 4. CDR3 in amino acids: CASSGTSGRETQYF. In DNA form, the CDR3 reads TGTGCCAGCAGTGGGACTAGCGGACGGGAGACCCAGTACTTC.

The rearrangement uses TRBV6-6 and TRBJ2-1; 7 bases fit TRBD2. CDR3 length equals 14 residues. V shed 7 bases and J 8 bases; nucleotides not matched to a gene: 11. Germline CDR1 is MNHNY and CDR2 is SVGAGI (reference sequence). The CDR3 here is CASNQRGGEDEQFF. CDR3 coding DNA: TGTGCCAGCAACCAACGGGGAGGGGAAGATGAGCAGTTCTTC.

This chain uses TRBV18 with TRBJ1-1; D is unclear. This CDR3 has 15 amino acids. CDR1 KGHSH and CDR2 LQKENI come from the germline V gene. With 6 bases removed from V and 2 bases from J, the gap between germline ends came to 16 bases. The CDR3 nucleotides read TGTGCCAGCTCGCGCTCTCGAAATGATAACACTGAAGCTTTCTTT. Its protein product is CASSRSRNDNTEAFF.

Points on this clone: Mismatch with germline at one junction end may stem from a read error. The rearrangement links TRBV28 to TRBJ2-7; TRBD2 agrees at 10 bases. Germline loops: CDR1 MDHEN, CDR2 SYDVKM. The CDR3 is made up of 17 amino acids. This chain's CDR3 is CASSLSRIVAGGYGQYF. CDR3 DNA sequence: TGTGCCAGCAGTTTAAGTCGGATCGTAGCGGGAGGTTACGGGCAGTACTTC.

This clone was observed a few times. This chain joins TRBV5-4 and TRBJ2-7; D not resolved. Germline-derived CDR1 and CDR2 are SGHNT and YYREEE (reference sequence). The CDR3 runs 13 residues. The V gene lost 3 bases and the J gene lost 5 bases, with 12 bases spanning the gap. The CDR3 here is CASSSELPNEQYF. Written as DNA, the CDR3 is TGTGCCAGCAGCTCTGAACTCCCGAACGAGCAGTACTTC.

The chain combines TRBV9 with TRBJ2-1; no clear D gene. Trimming took off 6 bases at V and 10 bases at J, with 14 bases between the two ends. The CDR3 has 12 residues. Germline V gene data show CDR1 as SGDLS and CDR2 as YYNGEE. DNA for the CDR3: TGTGCCAGCACCTCCGCTGTGGGCGAGCAGTTCTTC. It is translated as CASTSAVGEQFF.

This clone was counted only a few times. The rearrangement uses TRBV4-1 and TRBJ1-2; 8 nucleotides match TRBD1. The CDR3 consists of 13 residues. Germline assignment: CDR1 MGHRA and CDR2 YSYEKL. V was clipped by 5 bases and J by 8 bases; unmatched bases: 7. For the CDR3, the DNA is TGCGCCAGCAGCAGGACAGGGTTAGGCGGCTACACCTTC. This codes for CASSRTGLGGYTF.

The chain's CDR3 is CASSPAPQGALDEKLFF. The CDR3, as DNA: TGTGCCAGCAGTCCTGCGCCACAGGGGGCGCTGGACGAAAAACTGTTTTTT. This rearrangement joins TRBV3-1 (or the pseudogene TRBV3-2) to TRBJ1-4; 9 positions agree with TRBD1. CDR3 length equals 17 residues. The V gene's germline CDR1 is LGHDT and CDR2 YNNKEL (reference sequence). The J segment lost 8 bases and the V segment lost 6 bases, leaving 16 bases of the junction unmatched.

This clone was seen more than once but under ten times. V and J are TRBV20-1 and TRBJ2-7; D remains unclear. This CDR3 is 13 amino acids long. The V end lost 3 bases, the J end lost 0 bases, and 9 bases lay between the germline ends. Germline V lookup: CDR1 DFQATT, CDR2 SNEGSKA (reference sequence). CDR3 in amino acids: CSASNPSSYEQYF. CDR3 DNA: TGCAGTGCTAGTAATCCCAGCTCCTACGAGCAGTACTTC.